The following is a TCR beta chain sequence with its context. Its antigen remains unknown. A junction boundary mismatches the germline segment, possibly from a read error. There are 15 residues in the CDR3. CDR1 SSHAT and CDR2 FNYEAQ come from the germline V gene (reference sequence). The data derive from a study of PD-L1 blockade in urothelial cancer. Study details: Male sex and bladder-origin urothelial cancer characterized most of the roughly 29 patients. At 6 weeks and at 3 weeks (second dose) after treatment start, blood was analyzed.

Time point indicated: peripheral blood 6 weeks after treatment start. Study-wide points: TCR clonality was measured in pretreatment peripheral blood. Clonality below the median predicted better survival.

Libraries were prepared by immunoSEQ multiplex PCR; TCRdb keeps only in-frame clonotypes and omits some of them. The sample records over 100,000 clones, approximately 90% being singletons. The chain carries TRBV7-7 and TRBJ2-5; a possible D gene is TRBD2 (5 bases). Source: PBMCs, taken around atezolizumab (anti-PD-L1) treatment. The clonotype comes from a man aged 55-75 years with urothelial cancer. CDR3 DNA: TGTGCTAGCAGCTTAGGACTCCAATTTCAAGAGACCCAGTACTTC. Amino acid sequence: CASSLGLQFQETQYF.